This T cell receptor beta chain derives from a study of T cells in Graves' hyperthyroidism and ophthalmopathy. Findings and limits, study-wide: A model of 13 V-J pairs discriminated ophthalmopathy from stable hyperthyroidism.

Preceding any ophthalmopathy symptoms, the blood sample dates from first hyperthyroidism diagnosis. The PBMCs were sourced from fresh peripheral blood (approximately 9 ml). Amplification yielded TCR beta CDR3 regions, with RNA transcripts as the source. Using the HTBI primer set, a first-round RT-PCR was run on the TCR CDR3. TCRdb re-analysed the multiplex PCR reads in MiXCR, keeping a single row per CDR3 protein. The data hold a few hundred thousand distinct CDR3 sequences, with approximately 15% observed a single time. CDR3 length: 13 residues. V was trimmed by 0 bases and J by 10 bases, leaving 13 bases between them. Germline V gives CDR1 MNHEY, CDR2 SMNVEV (reference sequence). The sample holds many counts of this clonotype. Its specificity is unknown.

The V and J genes are TRBV27 and TRBJ2-7; tentatively, D is TRBD2 (5 bases). The TCR originated in a woman aged 40 to 50 with Graves' hyperthyroidism that later progressed to Graves' ophthalmopathy. Sequencing was done on a sample of blood. In DNA form, the CDR3 reads TGTGCCAGCAGTTTATCGGCGTCCGGGGTACAGTACTTC. It yields the protein CASSLSASGVQYF.